Shown below are 2 T cell receptor beta chains from a single sample sequenced in a study of OX40 agonist ivuxolimab in advanced cancers. Clones were read by immunoSEQ multiplex PCR, and TCRdb kept only the in-frame ones, dropping some. This sample yields tens of thousands of clones, of which 75% to 90% are seen a single time; 2% to 2.5% belongs to the top ten. The starting material was CD4+ or CD8+ T cells sorted from blood, obtained in a trial of the OX40 agonist ivuxolimab. The receptors derive from an adult with an advanced solid tumor such as melanoma, head and neck, liver or kidney cancer.

This clone was counted a single time. The chain is built from TRBV27 and TRBJ2-3; TRBD2 aligns across 7 bases. J lost 2 bases, V lost 8 bases, and 10 bases had no gene match. The CDR3 is 15 residues long. CDR1 and CDR2 from the germline V gene are MNHEY and SMNVEV (reference sequence). CDR3 sequence reads: CASGGYSGFTDTQYF. CDR3 nucleotides: TGTGCCAGCGGGGGGTATAGCGGGTTCACAGATACGCAGTATTTT.

The V call is TRBV7-6, the J call TRBJ1-2; D gene unclear. The CDR3 runs to 15 residues. Germline CDR1 and CDR2: SGHVS and FNYEAQ. V lost 5 bases, J lost 3 bases, and 16 bases lay in between. The CDR3 protein is CASSQGSTDHYGYTF. The CDR3 DNA is TGTGCCAGCAGCCAAGGGAGCACAGACCACTATGGCTACACCTTC.